The rows below give T cell receptor beta chains drawn from one sample of a study of blood T cell repertoires in COVID-19. Measured with immunoSEQ multiplex PCR; TCRdb has only the in-frame clones, and not every one. The sample comprises roughly 300,000 clones, roughly 85% of which are singletons, and about 2.3% rests with the top ten. The specimen was PBMCs or T cells enriched from blood (not recorded which). The source of these receptors is a woman aged 45 to 65 who had recovered from COVID-19. Both conserved end residues are part of each CDR3. The order of the fields is J gene, V gene, clone size, CDR3 protein. Some rows have no size entry. The others give once, few or many, or a class for an expanded clone.

TRBJ2-1	TRBV7-2	.	CASSLGQGSYNEQFF
TRBJ2-2	TRBV11-3	few	CASSSSPSAGELFF
TRBJ1-2	TRBV6-5	.	CASSSLRGNYGYTF
TRBJ2-3	TRBV6-2/TRBV6-3	.	CASSVFADTQYF
TRBJ2-3	TRBV7-9	.	CASSRGTSGGAGDTQYF
TRBJ1-1	TRBV6-5	.	CASWDRKNTEAFF
TRBJ1-1	TRBV5-4	.	CASSPRGSRTEAFF
TRBJ2-6	TRBV6-5	.	CATYSTSGANVLTF
TRBJ2-7	TRBV6-5	.	CASNPSSGSYEQYF
TRBJ2-1	TRBV10-1	.	CASSLDNSYNEQFF
TRBJ2-3	TRBV5-1	.	CASSFSGDRRTTDTQYF
TRBJ2-5	TRBV30	once	CAWSRLAGGQETQYF
TRBJ2-5	TRBV10-1	few	CASSPGLAVQETQYF
TRBJ1-5	TRBV27	.	CASRAGFQGPGHF
TRBJ1-5	TRBV7-8	.	CASSFAQSGTGDQPQHF
TRBJ2-7	TRBV28	.	CATLRDTSYEQYF
TRBJ2-4	TRBV4-1	.	CASSQKGDRVDF
TRBJ2-3	TRBV5-1	.	CASSGGTGDTQYF
TRBJ1-2	TRBV30	.	CAWSHYTVWAYGYTF
TRBJ2-1	TRBV20-1	.	CSASPQNNEQFF
TRBJ1-1	TRBV15	.	CATSSDGGMNTEAFF
TRBJ1-6	TRBV6-5	once	CAGAGGSYNSPLHF
TRBJ1-6	TRBV7-9	.	CASSSTGGSPLHF
TRBJ1-1	TRBV10-1	once	CASSPGRANTEAFF
TRBJ2-7	TRBV19	.	CASSNPGQGSTYEQYF
TRBJ1-1	TRBV4-1	.	CASSQDFGRAYTEAFF
TRBJ2-3	TRBV7-9	.	CASSTGGDGTDTQYF
TRBJ2-7	TRBV19	once	CATGDRKYEQYF
TRBJ2-3	TRBV7-2	.	CASSPSGGGSTDTQYF
TRBJ1-1	TRBV28	.	CASEGENTEAFF
TRBJ1-5	TRBV28	.	CASSPNRVDQPQHF
TRBJ2-1	TRBV7-9	.	CASSYPGQHYNEQFF
TRBJ2-1	TRBV7-2	.	CASSPTSGRYDEQFF
TRBJ2-7	TRBV4-2	.	CASSQDSAGSPYEQYF
TRBJ2-7	TRBV7-2	.	CASSPRQGGHEQYF
TRBJ2-5	TRBV7-6	.	CGTAGERLETQYF
TRBJ2-7	TRBV6-5	.	CASSQRRTDSYEQYF
TRBJ2-7	TRBV28	once	CASSFTRGGAYEQYF
TRBJ1-5	TRBV6-1	.	CASSFGTDSNQPQHF
TRBJ1-2	TRBV5-6	few	CASSSGTTNYGYTF